The clone carrying this TCR beta chain was observed many times. Its matching antigen is unknown. Germline CDR1 SGHKS, CDR2 YYEKEE (reference sequence). The CDR3 covers 14 residues. V trimming: 4 bases; J trimming: 8 bases; junction bases outside the gene matches: 8. The data belong to a study of metastatic and nonmetastatic thyroid tumors. Study summary: Samples came from malignant and benign thyroid patients, and repertoires were compared across blood and tumor or nodule tissue. The study's findings and limits: Relative to benign nodules, malignant thyroid tumors were reportedly characterized by significantly elevated TCR beta diversity in blood and tumor.

Original data processing: Between-group CDR3 differences, defined by clinicopathological status, yielded a distant-metastasis classifier for papillary thyroid cancer. MiXCR reprocessed the PCR reads for TCRdb. TCRdb assigned the V and J calls; the authors' analysis was not used. The table has nearly 25,000 clones, around an eighth seen once; the top ten hold 13% to 15%. Every patient was untreated before thyroid surgery. Sequencing was done on a sample of blood. The V and J genes are TRBV5-5 and TRBJ2-1; 8 bases agree with TRBD2. This receptor was taken from a female donor with papillary thyroid cancer or a benign thyroid nodule (not recorded which). Some clones in this sample may be carry-over from other donors' samples. CDR3 nucleotides: TGTGCCAGCAGCCCACCGGGGGGGCAGGATGAGCAGTTCTTC. This translates into CASSPPGGQDEQFF.